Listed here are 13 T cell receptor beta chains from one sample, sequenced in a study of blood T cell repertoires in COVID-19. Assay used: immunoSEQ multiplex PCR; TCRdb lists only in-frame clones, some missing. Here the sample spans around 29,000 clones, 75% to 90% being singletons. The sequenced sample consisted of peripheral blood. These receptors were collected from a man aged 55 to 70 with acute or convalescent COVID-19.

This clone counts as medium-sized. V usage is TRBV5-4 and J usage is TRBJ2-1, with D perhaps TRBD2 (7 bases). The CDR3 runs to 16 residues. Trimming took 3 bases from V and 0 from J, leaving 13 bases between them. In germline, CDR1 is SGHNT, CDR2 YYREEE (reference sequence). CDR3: CASSSGGLGSYNEQFF. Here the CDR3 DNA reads TGTGCCAGCAGCTCCGGGGGGCTAGGCTCCTACAATGAGCAGTTCTTC.

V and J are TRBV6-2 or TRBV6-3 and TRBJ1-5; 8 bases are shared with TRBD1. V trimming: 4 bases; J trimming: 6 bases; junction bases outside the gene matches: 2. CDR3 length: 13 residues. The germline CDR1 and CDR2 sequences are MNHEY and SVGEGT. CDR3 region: CASSFTGGQPQHF. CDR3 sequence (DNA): TGTGCCAGCAGTTTTACAGGGGGTCAGCCCCAGCATTTT.

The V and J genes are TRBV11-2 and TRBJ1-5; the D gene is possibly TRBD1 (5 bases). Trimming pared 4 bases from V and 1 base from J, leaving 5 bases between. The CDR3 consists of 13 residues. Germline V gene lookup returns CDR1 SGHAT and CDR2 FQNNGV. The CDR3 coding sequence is TGTGCCAGCAGCTGGGGCAGCAATCAGCCCCAGCATTTT. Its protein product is CASSWGSNQPQHF.

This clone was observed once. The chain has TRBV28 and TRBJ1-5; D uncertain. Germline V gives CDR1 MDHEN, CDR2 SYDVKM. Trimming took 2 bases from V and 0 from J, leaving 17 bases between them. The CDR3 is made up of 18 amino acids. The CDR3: CASSLPNLLRDSNQPQHF. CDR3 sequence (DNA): TGTGCCAGCAGTTTACCCAACCTGCTGAGGGATAGCAATCAGCCCCAGCATTTT.

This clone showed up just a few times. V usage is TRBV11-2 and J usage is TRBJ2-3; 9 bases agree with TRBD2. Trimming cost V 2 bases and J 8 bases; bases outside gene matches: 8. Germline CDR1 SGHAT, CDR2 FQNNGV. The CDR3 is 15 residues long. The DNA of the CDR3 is TGTGCCAGCAGCTTACAAAGCGGGGGGCATGTTACGCAGTATTTT. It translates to CASSLQSGGHVTQYF.

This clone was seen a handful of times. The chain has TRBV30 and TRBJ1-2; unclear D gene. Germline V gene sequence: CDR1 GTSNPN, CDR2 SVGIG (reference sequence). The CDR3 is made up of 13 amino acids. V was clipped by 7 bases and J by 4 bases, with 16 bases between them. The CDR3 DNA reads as TGTGCCTCCCTTCACACAGTGGGCTATGGCTACACCTTC. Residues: CASLHTVGYGYTF.

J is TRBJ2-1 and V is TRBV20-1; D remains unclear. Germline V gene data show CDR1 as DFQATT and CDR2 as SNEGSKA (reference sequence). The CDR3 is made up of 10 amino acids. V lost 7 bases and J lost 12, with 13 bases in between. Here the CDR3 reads CSVRSPGQFF. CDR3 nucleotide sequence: TGCAGTGTCCGTAGCCCGGGGCAGTTCTTC.

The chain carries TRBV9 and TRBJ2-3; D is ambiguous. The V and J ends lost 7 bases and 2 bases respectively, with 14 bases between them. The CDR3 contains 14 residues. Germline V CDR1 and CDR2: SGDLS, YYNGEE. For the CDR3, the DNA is TGTGCCAGCGAGAGAACAGCAAACACAGATACGCAGTATTTT. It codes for CASERTANTDTQYF.

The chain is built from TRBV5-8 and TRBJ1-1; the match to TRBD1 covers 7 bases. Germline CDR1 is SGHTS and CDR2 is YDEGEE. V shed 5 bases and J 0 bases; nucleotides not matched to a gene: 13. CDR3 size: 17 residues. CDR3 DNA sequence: TGTGCCAGCAGGTTTACAGGGGCCCGAGGCATGAACACTGAAGCTTTCTTT. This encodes CASRFTGARGMNTEAFF.

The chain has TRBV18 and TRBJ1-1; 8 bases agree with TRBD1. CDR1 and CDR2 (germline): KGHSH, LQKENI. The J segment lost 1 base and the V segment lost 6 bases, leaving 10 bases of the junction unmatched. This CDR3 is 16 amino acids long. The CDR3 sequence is CASSPRQGSGNTEAFF. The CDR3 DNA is TGTGCCAGCTCTCCCCGACAGGGGAGCGGGAACACTGAAGCTTTCTTT.

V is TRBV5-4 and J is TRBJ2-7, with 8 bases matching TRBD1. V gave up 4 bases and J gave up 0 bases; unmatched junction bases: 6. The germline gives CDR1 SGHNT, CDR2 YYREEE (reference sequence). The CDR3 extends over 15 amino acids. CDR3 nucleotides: TGTGCCAGCAGCCAGACAGGGGACCTCTCCTACGAGCAGTACTTC. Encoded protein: CASSQTGDLSYEQYF.

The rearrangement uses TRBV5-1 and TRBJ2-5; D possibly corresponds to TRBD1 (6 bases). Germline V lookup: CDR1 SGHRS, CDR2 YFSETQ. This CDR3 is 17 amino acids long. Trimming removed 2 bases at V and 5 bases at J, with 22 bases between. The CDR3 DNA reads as TGCGCCAGCAGCTTCCCTGACAGGCCCGGTTTGTCTGAGACCCAGTACTTC. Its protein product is CASSFPDRPGLSETQYF.

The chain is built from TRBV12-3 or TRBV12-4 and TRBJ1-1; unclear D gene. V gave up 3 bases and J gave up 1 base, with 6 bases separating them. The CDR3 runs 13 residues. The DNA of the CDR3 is TGTGCCAGCAGTTTCAGTGGGAACACTGAAGCTTTCTTT. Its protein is CASSFSGNTEAFF.